These 21 T cell receptor beta chains were all obtained from the same sample, sequenced in a study of neurological immune-mediated disorders. TCRdb independently ran MiXCR on the 5' RACE reads; one entry per CDR3 protein. The data hold tens of thousands of distinct CDR3 sequences, with roughly an eighth observed a single time. The sequencing sample was made of PBMCs. Receptors were obtained from a woman in her 50s in good health.

This clonotype has ten or more counts. V and J are TRBV28 and TRBJ1-1; unclear D gene. The CDR3 loop spans 14 amino acids. Germline CDR1 MDHEN, CDR2 SYDVKM. The V end was cut by 2 bases, the J end by 3 bases, with 10 bases between. The CDR3 protein is CASSLVRLDTEAFF. DNA of the CDR3: TGTGCCAGCAGTTTAGTGCGTCTCGACACTGAAGCTTTCTTT. Supplemented by reference TRBV28 and TRBJ1-1, the full variable domain reads DVKVTQSSRYLVKRTGEKVFLECVQDMDHENMFWYRQDPGLGLRLIYFSYDVKMKEKGDIPEGYSVSREKKERFSLILESASTNQTSMYLCASSLVRLDTEAFFGQGTRLTVV.

Remarks on this clonotype: This may come from a read error, since a much larger clone is one base off. The gene calls are TRBV11-2 and TRBJ1-4; D gene ambiguous. The CDR3 length is 12 residues. Germline V gives CDR1 SGHAT, CDR2 FQNNGV. The CDR3: CASSLRVGKQFF. For the CDR3, the DNA is TGTGCCAGCAGCCTTCGGGTGGGAAAACAGTTTTTT.

The chain recombines TRBV5-1 with TRBJ2-7; D gene ambiguous. The CDR3 length is 15 residues. Trimming removed 0 bases at V and 2 bases at J, with 12 bases between. Germline V gene sequence: CDR1 SGHRS, CDR2 YFSETQ. The CDR3 DNA is TGCGCCAGCAGCTTGGGTCAGGCGCCTCCCTACGAGCAGTACTTC. Protein: CASSLGQAPPYEQYF.

This clonotype appeared many times. The chain recombines TRBV5-1 with TRBJ2-3, with 14 bases that match TRBD2. Germline V CDR1 and CDR2: SGHRS, YFSETQ. The CDR3 has 17 residues. V trimming: 5 bases; J trimming: 1 base; junction bases outside the gene matches: 6. The CDR3 protein is CASSPETSGGGTDTQYF. In DNA, the CDR3 is TGCGCCAGCAGTCCGGAGACTAGCGGGGGGGGCACAGATACGCAGTATTTT.

This clonotype showed up many times. The chain couples TRBV20-1 to TRBJ1-5; 8 bases map to TRBD1. Trimming cost V 4 bases and J 4 bases; bases outside gene matches: 9. The CDR3 contains 15 residues. CDR1 is DFQATT and CDR2 is SNEGSKA in the germline V gene (reference sequence). The CDR3 DNA reads as TGCAGTGCTAATACTGTCGGACAGGGAAATCAGCCCCAGCATTTT. Its protein product is CSANTVGQGNQPQHF.

Concerning this clonotype: Its ends do not fully match the called genes, so a read error is possible. As DNA, the CDR3 is TGTGTCAGCAGTCACGGACCCACGTTCACCGGGGAGCTGTTTTTT. It codes for CVSSHGPTFTGELFF. V gene TRBV12-3 or TRBV12-4 combines with J gene TRBJ2-2; D is uncertain. CDR3 length equals 15 residues.

This clonotype was recorded many times. V and J are TRBV20-1 and TRBJ1-6; weak D call: TRBD1 (6 bases). Trimming left V 5 bases short and J 10 bases short, with 15 bases between. The CDR3 consists of 13 residues. CDR1 and CDR2 (germline): DFQATT, SNEGSKA (reference sequence). This CDR3 is CSALGGLRSPLHF. As DNA, the CDR3 is TGCAGTGCTCTGGGGGGGCTAAGGTCACCCCTCCACTTT.

This clonotype was recorded at least ten times. This sequence joins TRBV28 and TRBJ2-7; the match to TRBD1 covers 10 bases. J was trimmed by 3 bases and V by 6 bases; bases with no gene match: 2. The germline V gene has CDR1 MDHEN and CDR2 SYDVKM. The CDR3 loop spans 13 amino acids. The CDR3: CASRRDRGYEQYF. The CDR3 nucleotides read TGTGCCAGCAGAAGGGACAGGGGCTACGAGCAGTACTTC.

This clonotype was counted many times. This chain uses TRBV20-1 with TRBJ1-1; D not resolved. The germline CDR1 and CDR2 sequences are DFQATT and SNEGSKA (reference sequence). The CDR3 length is 15 residues. V was cut by 0 bases and J by 2 bases, with 13 bases left in between. The chain's CDR3 is CSARDLARINTEAFF. The CDR3 DNA reads TGCAGTGCTAGAGATCTAGCAAGAATAAACACTGAAGCTTTCTTT.

This clonotype was seen at least ten times. The chain combines TRBV7-9 with TRBJ2-2; D unclear. Trimming left V 5 bases short and J 3 bases short, with 19 bases between. Germline assignment: CDR1 SEHNR and CDR2 FQNEAQ (reference sequence). The CDR3 covers 17 residues. CDR3 DNA sequence: TGTGCCAGCAGCCAACCTCCCGGTAGGGCCGACACCGGGGAGCTGTTTTTT. Translated, it gives CASSQPPGRADTGELFF.

In this sample, this clonotype turned up many times. V usage is TRBV5-1 and J usage is TRBJ2-1; the match to TRBD2 covers 8 bases. The length of the CDR3 is 14 residues. The germline V gene has CDR1 SGHRS and CDR2 YFSETQ. With V trimmed by 4 bases and J by 4 bases, 4 bases remained unmatched. The CDR3 nucleotides are TGCGCCAGCAGCCCTATAGCGGGGTACAATGAGCAGTTCTTC. Its translation is CASSPIAGYNEQFF.

This chain connects TRBV5-1 to TRBJ1-2; 8 nucleotides match TRBD1. The CDR3 runs to 15 residues. V lost 7 bases and J lost 5; bases outside the gene matches: 13. Germline CDR1 and CDR2: SGHRS and YFSETQ. The DNA of the CDR3 is TGCGCCAGCGCCTCCGGGACAGGAGTGAATTATGGCTACACCTTC. The encoded protein is CASASGTGVNYGYTF.

This clonotype has at least ten counts. The chain employs TRBV5-1 and TRBJ2-3; a possible D gene is TRBD2 (6 bases). The CDR3 is made up of 14 amino acids. Germline V CDR1 and CDR2: SGHRS, YFSETQ. V lost 4 bases, J lost 1 base, and 10 bases lay in between. The CDR3 region has the DNA TGCGCCAGCAGCCCCGGGGGACGCACAGATACGCAGTATTTT. Its translation is CASSPGGRTDTQYF.

V gene TRBV20-1 combines with J gene TRBJ2-7; D might be TRBD2 (6 bases). Germline V gene data show CDR1 as DFQATT and CDR2 as SNEGSKA (reference sequence). With 5 bases removed from V and 7 bases from J, the gap between germline ends came to 18 bases. This CDR3 contains 13 residues. The CDR3 bases are TGCAGTGCTGAAGGGACTCCAACGGAGGAGCAGTACTTC. It codes for CSAEGTPTEEQYF.

This clonotype came up many times. The chain has TRBV20-1 and TRBJ2-7; D remains unclear. CDR1 and CDR2 (germline): DFQATT, SNEGSKA (reference sequence). The CDR3 is 14 residues long. Between the trimmed V and J ends, which lost 0 bases and 0 bases, there was a span of 9 bases. DNA for the CDR3: TGCAGTGCTAGAGACCCTAAAAGCTCCTACGAGCAGTACTTC. This codes for CSARDPKSSYEQYF.

As to this clonotype: A junction end diverges from the germline sequence, so it may reflect a read error. The V call is TRBV5-1, the J call TRBJ2-3; 11 bases agree with TRBD2. CDR1 is SGHRS and CDR2 is YFSETQ in the germline V gene. This CDR3 comprises 16 residues. CDR3 protein: CASRLGTSGQRDTQYF. CDR3 DNA: TGCGCCAGCAGATTGGGGACTAGCGGACAAAGGGATACGCAGTATTTT.

This clonotype was seen at least ten times. The rearrangement links TRBV5-1 to TRBJ2-7, with TRBD2 matching over 11 bases. The CDR3 has 16 residues. Germline CDR1 is SGHRS and CDR2 is YFSETQ. V was clipped by 4 bases and J by 3 bases; unmatched bases: 9. The CDR3 loop is CASSPEPLAGVYEQYF. CDR3 sequence (DNA): TGCGCCAGCAGCCCGGAACCACTAGCGGGGGTCTACGAGCAGTACTTC.

The table lists this clonotype with many counts. The V gene is TRBV5-1, the J gene TRBJ2-6; either TRBD1 or TRBD2 may supply D (6 bases each). CDR3 length: 17 residues. V dropped 4 bases and J dropped 0 bases, with 14 bases sitting between them. In germline, CDR1 is SGHRS, CDR2 YFSETQ. The CDR3 nucleotides are TGCGCCAGCAGCGGGAGGACAGACCTCTCTGGGGCCAACGTCCTGACTTTC. The encoded protein is CASSGRTDLSGANVLTF.

This clonotype was detected many times. The genes are TRBV7-3 and TRBJ1-1, with D uncertain. Trimming left V 4 bases short and J 1 base short, with 7 bases between. Germline V gene lookup returns CDR1 SGHTA and CDR2 FQGTGA. The CDR3 consists of 13 residues. Here the CDR3 reads CASSSNTNTEAFF. CDR3 DNA: TGTGCCAGCAGCTCGAACACGAACACTGAAGCTTTCTTT.

This clonotype was recorded at least ten times. The chain is built from TRBV20-1 and TRBJ1-2, with D unresolved. The CDR3 contains 11 residues. CDR1 and CDR2 from the germline V gene are DFQATT and SNEGSKA (reference sequence). V dropped 1 base and J dropped 8 bases, with 8 bases sitting between them. CDR3 residues: CSARGTSGYTF. The CDR3 DNA follows: TGCAGTGCTAGAGGGACGTCCGGCTACACCTTC.

The table lists this clonotype with many counts. J is TRBJ2-1 and V is TRBV10-3; TRBD1 matches at 8 bases. Trimming took 3 bases from V and 3 from J; bases not matched to a gene: 4. Looked up from germline, CDR1 is ENHRY and CDR2 is SYGVKD. This CDR3 comprises 15 residues. CDR3 in amino acids: CAISDTGGFYNEQFF. As DNA, the CDR3 is TGTGCCATCAGTGACACAGGGGGGTTCTACAATGAGCAGTTCTTC.